The source of this T cell receptor (beta chain) is a study of T cell responses to AZD1222 COVID-19 vaccine. The germline V gene has CDR1 SGHNT and CDR2 YYREEE (reference sequence). This CDR3 spans 13 amino acids. Libraries were prepared by immunoSEQ multiplex PCR; TCRdb keeps only in-frame clonotypes and omits some of them. Of 100,000 or so clones listed, 86% are singletons. A word on this clone: At one end, the junction sequence differs from germline, possibly due to a read error.

V usage is TRBV5-4 and J usage is TRBJ2-5, with 7 nucleotides matching TRBD2. This material consisted of peripheral blood, taken on day 0 of AZD1222 vaccination. The sequence derives from an adult in good health. The CDR3 region has the DNA TGTGCCAGCACCTTGGGGGGGGAGGGGACCCAGTACTTC. Its translation is CASTLGGEGTQYF. The whole variable domain, remainder taken from reference TRBV5-4 and TRBJ2-5, is ETGVTQSPTHLIKTRGQQVTLRCSSQSGHNTVSWYQQALGQGPQFIFQYYREEENGRGNFPPRFSGLQFPNYSSELNVNALELDDSALYLCASTLGGEGTQYFGPGTRLLVL.